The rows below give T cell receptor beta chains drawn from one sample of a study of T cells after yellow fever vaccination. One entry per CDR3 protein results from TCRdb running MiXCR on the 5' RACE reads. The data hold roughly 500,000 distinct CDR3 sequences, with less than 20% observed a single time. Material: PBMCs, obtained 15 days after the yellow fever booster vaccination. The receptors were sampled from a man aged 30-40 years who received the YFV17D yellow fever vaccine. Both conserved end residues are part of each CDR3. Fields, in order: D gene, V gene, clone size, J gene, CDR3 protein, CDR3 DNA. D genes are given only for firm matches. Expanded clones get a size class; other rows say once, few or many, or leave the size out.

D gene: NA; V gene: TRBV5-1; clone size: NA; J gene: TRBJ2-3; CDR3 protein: CASSEGVSTDTQYF; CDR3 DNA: TGCGCCAGCAGCGAGGGGGTGAGCACAGATACGCAGTATTTT
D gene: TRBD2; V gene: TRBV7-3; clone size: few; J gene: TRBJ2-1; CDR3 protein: CASSSSNWAGANNEQFF; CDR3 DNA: TGTGCCAGCAGTTCCTCGAACTGGGCGGGAGCCAACAATGAGCAGTTCTTC
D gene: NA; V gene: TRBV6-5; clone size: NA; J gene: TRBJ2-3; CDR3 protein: CASSYGHADTQYF; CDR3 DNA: TGTGCCAGCAGTTATGGGCATGCAGATACGCAGTATTTT
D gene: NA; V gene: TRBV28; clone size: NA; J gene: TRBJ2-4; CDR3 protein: CASSLSPRSPINIQYF; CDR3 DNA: TGTGCCAGCAGTTTGAGTCCGAGGAGTCCGATAAACATTCAGTACTTC
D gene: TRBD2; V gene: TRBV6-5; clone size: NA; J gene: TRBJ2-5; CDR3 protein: CASSYYGGRRQETQYF; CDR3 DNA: TGTGCCAGCAGTTACTATGGCGGGAGGAGACAAGAGACCCAGTACTTC
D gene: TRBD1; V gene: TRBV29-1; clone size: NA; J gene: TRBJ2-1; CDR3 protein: CSVGTGPTEQFF; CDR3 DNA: TGCAGCGTTGGGACAGGGCCGACTGAGCAGTTCTTC
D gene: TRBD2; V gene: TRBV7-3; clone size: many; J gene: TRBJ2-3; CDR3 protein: CASSLSTSADTQYF; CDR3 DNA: TGTGCCAGCAGCTTGTCCACTAGCGCAGATACGCAGTATTTT
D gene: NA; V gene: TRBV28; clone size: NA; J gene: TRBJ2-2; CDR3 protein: CASSGQWGVATSAGELFF; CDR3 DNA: TGTGCCAGCAGTGGACAGTGGGGAGTTGCTACATCAGCCGGGGAGCTGTTTTTT
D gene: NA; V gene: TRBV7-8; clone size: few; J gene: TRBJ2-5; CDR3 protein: CASSLGWTAQETQYF; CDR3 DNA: TGTGCCAGCAGCTTAGGCTGGACAGCACAAGAGACCCAGTACTTC
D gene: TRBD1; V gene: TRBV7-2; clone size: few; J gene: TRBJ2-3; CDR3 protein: CASSFRGRRTDTQYF; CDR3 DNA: TGTGCCAGCAGCTTCAGGGGGCGCCGCACAGATACGCAGTATTTT
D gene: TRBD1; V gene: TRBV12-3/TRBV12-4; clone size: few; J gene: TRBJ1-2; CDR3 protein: CASSPFGAGGNYGYTF; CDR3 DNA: TGTGCCAGCAGTCCTTTTGGGGCAGGGGGAAACTATGGCTACACCTTC
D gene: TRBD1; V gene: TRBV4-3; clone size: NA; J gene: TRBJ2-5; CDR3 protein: CASSRGQGEETQYF; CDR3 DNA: TGCGCCAGCAGCCGTGGACAGGGGGAAGAGACCCAGTACTTC
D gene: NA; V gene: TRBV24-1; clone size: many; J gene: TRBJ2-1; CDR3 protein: CATSDSGRQDEQFF; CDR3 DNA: TGTGCCACCAGTGATTCTGGACGGCAAGATGAGCAGTTCTTC
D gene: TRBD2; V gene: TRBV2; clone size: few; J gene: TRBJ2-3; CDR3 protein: CAIKREGRGDTQYF; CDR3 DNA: TGTGCCATCAAGCGGGAGGGCCGCGGAGATACGCAGTATTTT
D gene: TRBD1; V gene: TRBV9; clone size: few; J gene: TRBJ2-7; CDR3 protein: CASSVDPGQGAYEQYF; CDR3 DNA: TGTGCCAGCAGCGTAGACCCGGGACAGGGTGCCTACGAGCAGTACTTC
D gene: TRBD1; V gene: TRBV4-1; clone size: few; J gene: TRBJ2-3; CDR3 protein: CASSQIQGADTQYF; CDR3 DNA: TGCGCCAGCAGCCAGATCCAGGGGGCAGATACGCAGTATTTT
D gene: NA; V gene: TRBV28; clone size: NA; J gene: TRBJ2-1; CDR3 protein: CASSFAYTVYNEQFF; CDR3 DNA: TGTGCCAGCAGTTTTGCCTACACGGTCTACAATGAGCAGTTCTTC
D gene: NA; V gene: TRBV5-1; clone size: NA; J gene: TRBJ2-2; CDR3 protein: CASSYHKADTGELFF; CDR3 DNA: TGCGCCAGCAGCTACCACAAGGCGGACACCGGGGAGCTGTTTTTT
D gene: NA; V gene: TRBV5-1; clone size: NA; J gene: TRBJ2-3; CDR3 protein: CASSHGERTSTDTQYF; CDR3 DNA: TGCGCCAGCAGCCATGGGGAGCGGACTAGCACAGATACGCAGTATTTT
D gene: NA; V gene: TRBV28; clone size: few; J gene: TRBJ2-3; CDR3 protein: CATSGNLRPLTDTQYF; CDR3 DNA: TGTGCCACCTCAGGGAACTTGCGCCCACTCACAGATACGCAGTATTTT
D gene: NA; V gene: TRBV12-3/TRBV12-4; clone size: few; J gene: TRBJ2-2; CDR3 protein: CASSFVRDPGELFF; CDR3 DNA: TGTGCCAGCAGTTTTGTGCGGGACCCCGGGGAGCTGTTTTTT
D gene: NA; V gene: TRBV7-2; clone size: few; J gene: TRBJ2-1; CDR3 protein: CASSLVGRGPYNEQFF; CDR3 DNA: TGTGCCAGCAGCTTAGTGGGGCGGGGGCCCTACAATGAGCAGTTCTTC
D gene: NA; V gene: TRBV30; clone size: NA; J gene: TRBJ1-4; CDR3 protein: CAWTSGRGEKLFF; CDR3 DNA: TGTGCCTGGACTTCTGGCAGGGGTGAAAAACTGTTTTTT
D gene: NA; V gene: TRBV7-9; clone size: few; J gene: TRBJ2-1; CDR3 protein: CASSLDTGYNEQFF; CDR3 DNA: TGTGCCAGCAGCTTAGACACAGGTTACAATGAGCAGTTCTTC
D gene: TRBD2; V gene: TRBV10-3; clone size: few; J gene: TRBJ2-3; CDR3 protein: CATNRLAGEVDTQYF; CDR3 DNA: TGTGCCACCAACCGACTAGCGGGAGAAGTAGATACGCAGTATTTT
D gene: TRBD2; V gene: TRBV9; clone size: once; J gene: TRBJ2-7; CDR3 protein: CASSPEGSGNYEQYF; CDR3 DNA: TGTGCCAGCAGCCCTGAGGGGAGCGGGAACTACGAGCAGTACTTC
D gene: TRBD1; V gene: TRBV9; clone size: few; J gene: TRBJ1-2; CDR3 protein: CASSGRDREDYTF; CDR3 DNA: TGTGCCAGCAGCGGGCGGGACAGGGAGGACTACACCTTC
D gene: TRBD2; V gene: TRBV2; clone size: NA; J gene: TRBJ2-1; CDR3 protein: CASLAGVFYNEQFF; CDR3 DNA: TGTGCCAGTCTAGCGGGAGTTTTCTACAATGAGCAGTTCTTC
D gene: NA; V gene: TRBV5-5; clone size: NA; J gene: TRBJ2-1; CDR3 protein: CASSRGGEYNEQFF; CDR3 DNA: TGTGCCAGCAGCCGAGGGGGAGAATACAATGAGCAGTTCTTC
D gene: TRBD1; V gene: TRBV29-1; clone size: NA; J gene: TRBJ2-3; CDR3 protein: CSGRQGADTQYF; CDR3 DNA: TGCAGCGGAAGACAGGGCGCAGATACGCAGTATTTT
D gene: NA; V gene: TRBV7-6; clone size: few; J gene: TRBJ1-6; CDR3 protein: CASSPGGQGSPLHF; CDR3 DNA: TGTGCCAGCAGCCCGGGAGGCCAGGGTTCACCCCTCCACTTT
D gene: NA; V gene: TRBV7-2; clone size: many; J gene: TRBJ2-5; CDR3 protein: CASSLSRGQETQYF; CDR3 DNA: TGTGCCAGCAGCTTGAGTAGGGGCCAAGAGACCCAGTACTTC
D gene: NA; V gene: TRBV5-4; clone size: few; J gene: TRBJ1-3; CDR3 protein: CASSLAGVGSGNTIYF; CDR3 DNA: TGTGCCAGCAGCCTCGCGGGGGTCGGCTCTGGAAACACCATATATTTT
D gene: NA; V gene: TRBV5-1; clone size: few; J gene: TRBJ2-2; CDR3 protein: CASSSVSGELFF; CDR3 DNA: TGCGCCAGCAGCTCCGTGTCCGGGGAGCTGTTTTTT
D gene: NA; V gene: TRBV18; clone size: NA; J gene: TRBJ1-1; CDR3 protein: CASSPGSAPAFF; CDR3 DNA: TGTGCCAGCTCACCAGGGTCAGCTCCAGCTTTCTTT
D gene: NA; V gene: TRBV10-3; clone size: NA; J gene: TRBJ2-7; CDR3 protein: CAISESGRAEQYF; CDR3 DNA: TGTGCCATCAGTGAGTCGGGCAGGGCCGAGCAGTACTTC
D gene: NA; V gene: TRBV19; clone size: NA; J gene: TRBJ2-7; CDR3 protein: CASSMTRGGQPYEQYF; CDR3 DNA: TGTGCCAGTAGTATGACGAGGGGGGGACAGCCCTACGAGCAGTACTTC
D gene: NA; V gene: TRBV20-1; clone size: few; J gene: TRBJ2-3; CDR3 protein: CSAREGTGSTDTQYF; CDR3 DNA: TGCAGTGCTAGAGAAGGCACTGGGAGCACAGATACGCAGTATTTT
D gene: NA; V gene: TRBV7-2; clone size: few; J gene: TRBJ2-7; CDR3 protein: CASSSFVGFRDEQYF; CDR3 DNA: TGTGCCAGCAGCTCGTTTGTGGGTTTTAGGGACGAGCAGTACTTC
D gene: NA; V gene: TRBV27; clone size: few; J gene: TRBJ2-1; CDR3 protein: CASSLGHLYNEQFF; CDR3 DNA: TGTGCCAGCAGTTTAGGACACCTCTACAATGAGCAGTTCTTC
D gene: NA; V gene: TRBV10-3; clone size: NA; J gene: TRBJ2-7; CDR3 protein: CAISSPGMMYEQYF; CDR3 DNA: TGTGCCATCAGTTCCCCAGGGATGATGTACGAGCAGTACTTC
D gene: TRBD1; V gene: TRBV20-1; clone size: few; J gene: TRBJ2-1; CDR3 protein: CSANSGQGYNEQFF; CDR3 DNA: TGCAGTGCTAACTCGGGACAGGGATACAATGAGCAGTTCTTC
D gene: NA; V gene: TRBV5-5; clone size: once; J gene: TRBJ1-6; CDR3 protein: CASSLTSWNSPLHF; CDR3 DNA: TGTGCCAGCAGCTTGACGTCGTGGAATTCACCCCTCCACTTT
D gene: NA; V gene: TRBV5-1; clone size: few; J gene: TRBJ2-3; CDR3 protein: CASSLEWTGRSTDTQYF; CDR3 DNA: TGCGCCAGCAGCTTGGAGTGGACCGGGAGAAGCACAGATACGCAGTATTTT
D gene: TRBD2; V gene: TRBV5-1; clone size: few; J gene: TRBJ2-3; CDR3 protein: CASSWAGLLAGRIDTQYF; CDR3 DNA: TGCGCCAGCAGCTGGGCGGGCCTGTTAGCGGGAAGGATTGATACGCAGTATTTT
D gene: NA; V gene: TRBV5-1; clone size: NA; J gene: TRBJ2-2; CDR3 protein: CASSSTVSNTGELFF; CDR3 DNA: TGCGCCAGCAGCTCGACAGTGTCGAACACCGGGGAGCTGTTTTTT
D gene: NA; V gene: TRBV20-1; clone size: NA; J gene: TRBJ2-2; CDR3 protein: CSAKDTGELFF; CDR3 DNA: TGCAGTGCAAAGGACACCGGGGAGCTGTTTTTT